These T cell receptor beta chains were read from a single sample in a study of regulatory dendritic cells for organ transplantation. Profiled with immunoSEQ multiplex PCR; TCRdb holds only in-frame clones, not every one. The table has nearly 11,000 clones, roughly four fifths seen once. Their target antigens are unknown. Sequencing was performed on memory CD4+ T cells from blood cultured with regulatory dendritic cells. All receptors come from a human donor in good health. Both conserved end residues are part of each CDR3. D genes are given only for firm matches. Expanded clones get a size class; other rows say once, few or many, or leave the size out.

clone_size j_call d_call v_call cdr3_nt cdr3_aa
NA TRBJ2-3 NA TRBV9 TGTGCCAGCAGCGCCGCCGGGACTTTGACGACAGATACGCAGTATTTT CASSAAGTLTTDTQYF
once TRBJ2-5 NA TRBV5-1 TGCGCCAGCAGCCAAGTAATACCGGGATCCCAAGAGACCCAGTACTTC CASSQVIPGSQETQYF
NA TRBJ2-7 TRBD1 TRBV10-3 TGTGCCATCAGGGAGACAACAGGGGCCCCCGAGCAGTACTTC CAIRETTGAPEQYF
NA TRBJ2-3 TRBD2 TRBV2 TGTGCCAGCCAGAGCGGGGGCACAGATACGCAGTATTTT CASQSGGTDTQYF
NA TRBJ2-3 NA TRBV29-1 TGCAGCGTTGAAGGTGGGGGGGGCTCGATAGATACGCAGTATTTT CSVEGGGGSIDTQYF
NA TRBJ2-3 TRBD1 TRBV29-1 TGCAGCGTTGTCGTACAGGGGAAAGATACGCAGTATTTT CSVVVQGKDTQYF
NA TRBJ1-6 NA TRBV6-5 TGTGCCAGCAGTGAAGGGGTTTCACCCCTCCACTTT CASSEGVSPLHF
NA TRBJ1-1 NA TRBV27 TGTGCCAGCAGTTTAACCCAGGGAACTGAAGCTTTCTTT CASSLTQGTEAFF
NA TRBJ2-2 TRBD2 TRBV6-5 TGTGCCACTAGCGGGGGAACCGGGGAGCTGTTTTTT CATSGGTGELFF
NA TRBJ1-4 NA TRBV10-3 TGTGCCATCAGTGAGTCATTACAGTTATATAATGAAAAACTGTTTTTT CAISESLQLYNEKLFF
NA TRBJ2-2 TRBD1 TRBV5-4 TGTGCCAGCAGCCCAGAGAGGGGGACAGGTCCGAACACCGGGGAGCTGTTTTTT CASSPERGTGPNTGELFF
NA TRBJ2-1 NA TRBV9 TGTGCCAGCAGCGCCGGACAGAGGGCCTACAATGAGCAGTTCTTC CASSAGQRAYNEQFF
few TRBJ1-1 NA TRBV2 TGTGCCAGCAGTGAAGAATGGCAGGGCACTGAAGCTTTCTTT CASSEEWQGTEAFF
NA TRBJ2-7 TRBD2 TRBV9 TGTGCCAGCAGCGCCTCGGGGGGGGGAAACGAGCAGTACTTC CASSASGGGNEQYF
NA TRBJ2-2 NA TRBV7-2 TGTGCCAGCAGCTTAGCACCCGTGCAGGGCCCCGGGGAGCTGTTTTTT CASSLAPVQGPGELFF
NA TRBJ2-5 TRBD2 TRBV5-1 TGCGCCAGCAGCTCTGGGACTAGCGGGGATCGAGGGACCCAGTACTTC CASSSGTSGDRGTQYF
NA TRBJ2-7 TRBD1 TRBV7-8 TGTGCCAGCAGCGAATCTACAGGGGGCTACGAGCAGTACTTC CASSESTGGYEQYF
NA TRBJ1-5 TRBD1 TRBV5-5 TGTGCCAGCAGCTATAGACAGGGAGGAGATCAGCCCCAGCATTTT CASSYRQGGDQPQHF
NA TRBJ2-5 TRBD1 TRBV25-1 TGTGCCAGCAGTGCTTCGGGACAGGGCCGAGGGGAGACCCAGTACTTC CASSASGQGRGETQYF
few TRBJ2-7 NA TRBV27 TGTGCCAGCAGGGATCTGCGGGGTTCCAGCTACGAGCAGTACTTC CASRDLRGSSYEQYF
NA TRBJ1-1 NA TRBV5-4 TGTGCCAGCAGCTTGGATGCCACTATGAACACTGAAGCTTTCTTT CASSLDATMNTEAFF
NA TRBJ1-2 NA TRBV20-1 TGCAGTGCTAGAGCCCTATATGGCTACACCTTC CSARALYGYTF
NA TRBJ1-4 TRBD1 TRBV4-3 TGCGCCAGCAGCCAAGGGGACAGCTATAATGAAAAACTGTTTTTT CASSQGDSYNEKLFF
NA TRBJ2-5 TRBD1 TRBV5-1 TGCGCCAGCAGCTCCGGGACAGGGACGGGGGAGACCCAGTACTTC CASSSGTGTGETQYF
NA TRBJ2-3 NA TRBV5-5 TGTGCCAGCAGCTTGGGAGCCGGGGGAGCAGATACGCAGTATTTT CASSLGAGGADTQYF
NA TRBJ2-5 TRBD2 TRBV4-2 TGTGCCAGCAGCCAAGTTCATGGCGGGGGCCAAGAGACCCAGTACTTC CASSQVHGGGQETQYF
NA TRBJ1-5 NA TRBV29-1 TGCAGCGTACTCCAGGTAGTGGGTCAGCCCCAGCATTTT CSVLQVVGQPQHF
NA TRBJ2-1 NA TRBV2 TGTGCCAGTAAAGCTCGGAGCTCCTACAATGAGCAGTTCTTC CASKARSSYNEQFF
NA TRBJ1-6 NA TRBV5-6 TGTGCCAGCACCACAAGCCCGGACAGCTCCTATAATTCACCCCTCCACTTT CASTTSPDSSYNSPLHF
NA TRBJ2-3 NA TRBV5-1 TGCGCCAGCATTGGGGGGGGCGGAGGAGATACGCAGTATTTT CASIGGGGGDTQYF
NA TRBJ1-1 TRBD1 TRBV19 TGTGCCAGTAGTTTAAGGACAGGTTCCATGAACACTGAAGCTTTCTTT CASSLRTGSMNTEAFF
NA TRBJ2-7 TRBD2 TRBV6-1 TGTGCCAGCAGTGGGACTAGCGGGGGGGCCACCGAGCAGTACTTC CASSGTSGGATEQYF
NA TRBJ2-2 TRBD2 TRBV11-3 TGTGCCAGCAGCCTGCAGTCGGGGGGGTTATCCGGGGAGCTGTTTTTT CASSLQSGGLSGELFF
NA TRBJ1-1 TRBD1 TRBV18 TGTGCCAGCTCACCACGGCAGGGGGCATGGAACACTGAAGCTTTCTTT CASSPRQGAWNTEAFF
few TRBJ1-1 TRBD1 TRBV5-1 TGCGCCAGCAGCTCCGGACAGGGGGGAAACACTGAAGCTTTCTTT CASSSGQGGNTEAFF